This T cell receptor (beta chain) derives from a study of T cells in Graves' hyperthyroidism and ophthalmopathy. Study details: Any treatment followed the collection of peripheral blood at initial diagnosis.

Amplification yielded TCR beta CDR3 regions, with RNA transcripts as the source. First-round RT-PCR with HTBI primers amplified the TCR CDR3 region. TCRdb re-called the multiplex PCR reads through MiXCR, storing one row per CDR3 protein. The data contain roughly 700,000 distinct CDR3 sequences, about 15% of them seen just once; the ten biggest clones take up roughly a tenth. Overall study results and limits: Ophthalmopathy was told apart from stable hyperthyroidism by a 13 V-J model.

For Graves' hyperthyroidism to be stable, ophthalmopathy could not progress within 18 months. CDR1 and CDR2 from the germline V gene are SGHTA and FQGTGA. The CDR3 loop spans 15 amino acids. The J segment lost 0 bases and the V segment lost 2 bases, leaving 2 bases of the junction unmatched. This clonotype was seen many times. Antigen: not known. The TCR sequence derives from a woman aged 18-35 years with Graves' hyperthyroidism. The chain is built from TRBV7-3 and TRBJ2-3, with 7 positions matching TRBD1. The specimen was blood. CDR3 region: CASSLLGQSTDTQYF. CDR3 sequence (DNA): TGTGCCAGCAGCTTATTGGGACAGAGCACAGATACGCAGTATTTT.